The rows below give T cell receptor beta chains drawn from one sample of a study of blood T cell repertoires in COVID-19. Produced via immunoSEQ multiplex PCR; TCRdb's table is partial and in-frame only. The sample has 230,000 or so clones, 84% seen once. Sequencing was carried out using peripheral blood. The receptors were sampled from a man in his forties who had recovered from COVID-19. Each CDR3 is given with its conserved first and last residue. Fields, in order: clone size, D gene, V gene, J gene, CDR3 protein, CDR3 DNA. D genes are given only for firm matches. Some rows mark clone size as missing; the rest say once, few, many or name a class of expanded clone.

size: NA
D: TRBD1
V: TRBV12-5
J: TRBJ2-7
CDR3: CASGLASGWDRGYEQYF
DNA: TGTGCTAGTGGTTTGGCAAGCGGTTGGGACAGGGGCTACGAGCAGTACTTC

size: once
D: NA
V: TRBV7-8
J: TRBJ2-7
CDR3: CASSLEVRRPPYEQYF
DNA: TGTGCCAGCAGCTTAGAAGTAAGGAGGCCCCCCTACGAGCAGTACTTC

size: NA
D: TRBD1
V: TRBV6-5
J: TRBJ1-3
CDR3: CASSYSGDSRNTIYF
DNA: TGTGCCAGCAGTTACTCCGGGGACAGCAGAAACACCATATATTTT

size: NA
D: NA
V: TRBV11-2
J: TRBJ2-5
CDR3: CASSPGGPRETQYF
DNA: TGTGCCAGCAGCCCTGGAGGGCCACGAGAGACCCAGTACTTC

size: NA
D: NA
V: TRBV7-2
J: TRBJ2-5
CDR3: CASSFNTGETQYF
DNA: TGTGCCAGCAGCTTTAACACGGGAGAGACCCAGTACTTC

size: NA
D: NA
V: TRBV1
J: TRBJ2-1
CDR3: CTSSRRLAGGPGNEQFF
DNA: TGCACCAGCAGCCGAAGGCTAGCGGGGGGGCCAGGCAATGAGCAGTTCTTC

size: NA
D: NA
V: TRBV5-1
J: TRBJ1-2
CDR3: CASSSTGTTANYGYTF
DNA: TGCGCCAGCAGCTCGACCGGGACAACAGCTAACTATGGCTACACCTTC

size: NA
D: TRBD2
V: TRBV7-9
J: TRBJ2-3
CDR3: CASSHGLAGTSTDTQYF
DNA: TGTGCCAGCAGCCACGGACTAGCGGGGACTAGCACAGATACGCAGTATTTT

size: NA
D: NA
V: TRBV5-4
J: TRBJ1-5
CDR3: CASSLGLEGPQHF
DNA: TGTGCCAGCAGCTTGGGGCTGGAGGGGCCCCAGCATTTT

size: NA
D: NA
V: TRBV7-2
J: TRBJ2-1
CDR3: CASSLFRKEQFF
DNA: TGTGCCAGCAGCTTATTCCGTAAAGAGCAGTTCTTC

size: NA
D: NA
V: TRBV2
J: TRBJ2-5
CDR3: CASRTRDGVETQYF
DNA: TGTGCCAGCAGAACCAGGGATGGGGTAGAGACCCAGTACTTC

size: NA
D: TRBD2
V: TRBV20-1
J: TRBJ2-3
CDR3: CSASSPGGGITDTQYF
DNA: TGCAGTGCTAGTTCCCCCGGGGGGGGGATAACCGATACGCAGTATTTT

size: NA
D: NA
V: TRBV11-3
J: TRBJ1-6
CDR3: CASSGASDNSPLHF
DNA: TGTGCCAGCAGCGGGGCGTCGGATAATTCACCCCTCCACTTT

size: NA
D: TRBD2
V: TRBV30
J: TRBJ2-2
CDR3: CAWSGLAGGVNTGELFF
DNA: TGTGCCTGGAGCGGTCTAGCGGGGGGGGTAAACACCGGGGAGCTGTTTTTT

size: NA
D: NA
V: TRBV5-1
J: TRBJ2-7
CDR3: CASSFEGHTYEQYF
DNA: TGCGCCAGCAGCTTTGAGGGACACACTTACGAGCAGTACTTC